Given below is one TCR beta chain in context. In the source study's methods: The authors estimated nucleated cell counts from reference gene primer amplification. Sequencing was performed with immunoSEQ multiplex PCR; in TCRdb, only in-frame clones are kept and a portion is missing. That table furnishes V, J and clone size, whereas the DNA furnished D and trimming. This sample has 190,000 or so clones, with about nine tenths found just once. Germline CDR1 reads KGHSH; CDR2 reads LQKENI. CDR3 length equals 15 residues. V shed 4 bases, J shed 2 bases, and the junction held 7 bases outside the gene matches. These data come from a study of blood T cell repertoires in COVID-19. Whole-study context: PBMCs, B-cell-depleted T cells, or T cells provided the cDNA or gDNA that made up the material.

Participant age was about 18 to 100 years, and participants resided in 25 or so US areas. The source is a man aged 18 to 30 with acute COVID-19. Sequenced: PBMCs or T cells enriched from blood (not recorded which). The chain is built from TRBV18 and TRBJ1-1; 7 nucleotides agree with TRBD1. The CDR3 nucleotides are TGTGCCAGCTCACAGTCGACAGGGATTAACACTGAAGCTTTCTTT. This translates into CASSQSTGINTEAFF.